Detailed here is one T cell receptor beta chain. Its antigen is currently unknown. The sample originates from a study of OX40 agonist ivuxolimab in advanced cancers. Study-level information: At 82.7% male, the cohort had a mean age of 60 years, ranging from about 20 to 90. One hepatocellular carcinoma and a couple of cutaneous melanoma patients partially responded. Notes on the study in general: Among some nonresponders, normalized T-cell clonal expansion was also low. In general, CD8+ T cells held more expanded clones than CD4+ did, on average.

This CDR3 is built from 14 residues. Germline assignment: CDR1 SGHAT and CDR2 FQNNGV. Clones were read by immunoSEQ multiplex PCR, and TCRdb kept only the in-frame ones, dropping some. The sample consists of 50,000 to 60,000 clones, approximately 86% of them appearing once. This receptor was taken from an adult with an advanced solid tumor such as melanoma, head and neck, liver or kidney cancer. V and J are TRBV11-2 and TRBJ2-5; 13 bases map to TRBD2. Near its end, the DNA agrees better with TRBJ2-7, so the J call may be wrong. The material was CD4+ or CD8+ T cells sorted from blood, obtained in a trial of the OX40 agonist ivuxolimab. CDR3 loop: CASSLRTSGSEQYF. The CDR3 bases are TGTGCCAGCAGCTTGAGGACTAGCGGGAGCGAGCAGTACTTC.